This T cell receptor (beta chain) was sequenced during a study of cytomegalovirus exposure and HLA in healthy donors. Study as a whole: Unique TCRs from HLA-typed donors, 65 million to 85 million of them, were held in an early data release.

This clone has only a few counts. As yet, its antigen is unknown. Though probably carrying unrecorded immune exposures, donors were nominally healthy at sampling. General observations from the study: Usually a TCR sequence was rare, but some public TCRs were found in many donors. The study designated 150 to 200 TCR beta chains cytomegalovirus-associated.

Primers included in the PCR were 60 Vbeta and 13 Jbeta primers. The method was immunoSEQ multiplex PCR; TCRdb's version includes in-frame clones alone and lacks a portion of them. This table has just over 150,000 clones, around 84% appearing once. The TCR comes from a man in his late teens or twenties in good health and CMV-seronegative. The sequenced sample consisted of PBMCs.

The CDR3 sequence: CASSLAPTDTQYF. The DNA of the CDR3 is TGTGCCAGCTCACTGGCTCCCACAGATACGCAGTATTTT. The genes are TRBV18 and TRBJ2-3; D not resolved. Trimming stripped 4 bases from V and 2 bases from J, with 7 bases between. The CDR3 length is 13 residues. Germline V gene sequence: CDR1 KGHSH, CDR2 LQKENI.